This record looks at one TCR beta chain sequence and its context. Its antigen is still unknown. No much larger clonotype is one base removed from it; base qualities were not supplied. As encoded in the germline V gene, CDR1 is SGHNT while CDR2 is YENEEA. Measured from the cysteine to the phenylalanine, the CDR3 is 13 residues long. Only the CDR3 region is kept as DNA, spanning 39 bases read in frame from base 1. Trimming at the junction amounts to 2 bases on V and 7 bases on J, and the germline ends lie 9 bases apart. This record belongs to a study of blood T cell repertoires in COVID-19 (dated by TCRdb to about 2020). For context, the study as a whole: Samples covering the acute and convalescent phases of COVID-19 were provided by collaborators in the United States, Italy and Spain. The material from the prospective study consisted of cDNA or gDNA derived from T cells, B-cell-depleted T cells, or PBMCs. Deeply sampled blood TCRbeta repertoires from subjects exposed to, actively infected with, or recovered from COVID-19 were included in the dataset. The repertoires were made available in a free public database intended to serve as a resource for research on the immune response to SARS-CoV-2. Samples were obtained from the ongoing ImmuneRACE study (first 160 participants) and from 1,254 subjects provided by 6 global collaborators. The sample metadata nearly always contained a de-identified subject ID, COVID-19 status, age in years and sex. Where available, HLA class I and class II types were taken from metadata supplied by the sample provider and were not determined by assay-based typing.

TCRbeta CDR3 regions were amplified from genomic DNA by means of the immunoSEQ Assay, a bias-controlled multiplex PCR. The original pipeline was this. The number of nucleated cells in each sample was estimated from the amplification of reference gene primers within the assay. To quantify the absolute abundance of each unique TCRbeta CDR3 rearrangement, sequence reads were collapsed and filtered. For each sample, productive Simpson clonality was calculated by taking the square root of Simpson's diversity index across productive rearrangements. TCRdb retrieved this table from immuneACCESS and kept in-frame rearrangements only. Not all clones are present; in checked studies, unresolved V genes account for under half, and no reason is known for the remainder. V, J and clone size derive from that table, while D and trimming were established from the DNA sequence. This sample comprises about 64,000 clones, 88% of them detected only once. The ten most abundant clones make up roughly 9.1% of the sample.

Enrolling through a virtual design, the prospective study's participants ranged in age from about 18 to 89 years and lived across 20 to 30 United States geographic areas. Cohort assignment in the prospective study relied on participant-reported clinical history from a screening survey and a study questionnaire. For ImmuneRACE Cohort 3, a participant was defined as recovered based on two consecutive negative NP/OP PCR tests, clearance by a healthcare professional, or resolution of symptoms. In the prospective study, mobile phlebotomists collected whole blood, serum and a nasopharyngeal or oropharyngeal swab from each participant. Over an approximately 2-month period, participants in the prospective study had the option of providing additional blood draws and questionnaires. Prospective study blood samples were shipped either frozen or at room temperature before DNA extraction. The research as a whole found: The amount of clinical and demographic metadata varied by source and participant and was provided uncurated.

The sequencing sample was made of PBMCs or T cells enriched from blood (not recorded which). The TCR originated in a woman between 35 and 50 years old who had recovered from COVID-19. The sequence links TRBV11-3 to TRBJ1-5; the D gene is possibly TRBD1, with 5 bases matching. The CDR3 in this case is CASSLRGGQPQHF. DNA sequence: TGTGCCAGCAGCTTAAGGGGCGGCCAGCCCCAGCATTTT. The reference TRBV11-3 and TRBJ1-5 proteins fill in what lies around the CDR3, so the full variable domain reads EAGVVQSPRYKIIEKKQPVAFWCNPISGHNTLYWYLQNLGQGPELLIRYENEEAVDDSQLPKDRFSAERLKGVDSTLKIQPAELGDSAVYLCASSLRGGQPQHFGDGTRLSIL.